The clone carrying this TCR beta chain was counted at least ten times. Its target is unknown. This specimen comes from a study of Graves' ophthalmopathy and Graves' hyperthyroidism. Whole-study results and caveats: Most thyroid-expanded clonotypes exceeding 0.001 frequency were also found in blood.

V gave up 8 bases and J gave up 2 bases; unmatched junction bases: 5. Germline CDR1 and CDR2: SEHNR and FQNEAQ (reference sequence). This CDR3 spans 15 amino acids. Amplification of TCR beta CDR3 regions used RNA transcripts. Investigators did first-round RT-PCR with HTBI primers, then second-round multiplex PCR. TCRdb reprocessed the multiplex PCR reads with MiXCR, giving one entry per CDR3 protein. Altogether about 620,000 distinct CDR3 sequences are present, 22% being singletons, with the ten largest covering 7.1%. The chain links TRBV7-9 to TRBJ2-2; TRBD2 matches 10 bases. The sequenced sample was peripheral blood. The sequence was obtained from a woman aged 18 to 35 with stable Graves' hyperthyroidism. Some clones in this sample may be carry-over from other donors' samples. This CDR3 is CASVTSGANTGELFF. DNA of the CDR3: TGTGCCAGCGTCACTAGCGGGGCAAACACCGGGGAGCTGTTTTTT.